These 11 T cell receptor beta chains were all obtained from the same sample, sequenced in a study of post-analysis software for immune sequencing data. Study-level findings and limits: TRBV segments more frequent in patients than in controls numbered about 5 and included TRBV5-6, TRBV5-1 and TRBV20-1.

cDNA libraries for TCR beta contained unique molecular identifiers. TCRdb independently ran MiXCR on the PCR reads; one entry per CDR3 protein. The sample yields fewer than 900,000 distinct CDR3 sequences, around 42% seen once. No antigen has been assigned to these receptors. Sequenced sample: blood. The receptors were gathered from a girl aged 5-17 years with multiple sclerosis.

This clonotype came up many times. J is TRBJ1-2 and V is TRBV29-1; TRBD1 agrees at 12 bases. The V gene's germline CDR1 is SQVTM and CDR2 ANQGSEA. The trim removed 1 base at V and 2 bases at J, leaving 5 bases unmatched. The CDR3 contains 16 residues. For the CDR3, the DNA is TGCAGCGTTGAAGGCCACGGGACAGGGGGCAACTATGGCTACACCTTC. It translates to CSVEGHGTGGNYGYTF.

This clonotype was counted only a few times. V usage is TRBV20-1 and J usage is TRBJ2-1; 8 nucleotides match TRBD2. Germline V CDR1 and CDR2: DFQATT, SNEGSKA (reference sequence). Germline trimming cut 0 bases from V and 14 bases from J; bases unmatched to any gene: 9. The CDR3 is made up of 13 amino acids. The CDR3 sequence is CSARDRGSGTEFF. CDR3 nucleotide sequence: TGCAGTGCTAGAGATCGGGGTAGCGGGACGGAGTTCTTC.

The chain combines TRBV5-8 with TRBJ2-5; D not certain. The V end lost 0 bases, the J end lost 11 bases, and 17 bases lay between the germline ends. The CDR3 runs 14 residues. From germline, CDR1 is SGHTS and CDR2 YDEGEE. CDR3 in DNA: TGTGCCAGCAGCTTGGTTCCCGGATCTACGAAGCAGTACTTC. Amino acids: CASSLVPGSTKQYF.

This clonotype was detected only a few times. The genes are TRBV4-3 and TRBJ1-6; D is perhaps TRBD1 (5 bases). The germline V and J ends were trimmed by 4 bases and 13 bases, with 14 bases remaining between them. The CDR3 sequence is 13 residues long. Germline CDR1 LGHNA, CDR2 YSLEER. This chain's CDR3 is CASSPGTSLPLHF. CDR3 sequence (DNA): TGCGCCAGCAGCCCTGGGACCTCTCTGCCCCTCCACTTT.

The sample holds a few counts of this clonotype. This chain links TRBV11-2 with TRBJ2-6, with TRBD2 as a possible D gene (6 bases). The CDR3 extends over 16 amino acids. Germline-derived CDR1 and CDR2 are SGHAT and FQNNGV. Trimming removed 5 bases from V and 2 bases from J, with 13 bases in between. The CDR3 protein is CASSATGVPGANVLTF. CDR3 nucleotides: TGTGCCAGCAGCGCGACGGGGGTTCCTGGGGCCAACGTCCTGACTTTC.

The CDR3 coding sequence is TGTGCCAGCTCACCAGATATGGGGGGATTGAGCTATGGCTACACCTTC. Translation gives CASSPDMGGLSYGYTF. The chain is built from TRBV18 and TRBJ1-2, with D possibly being TRBD1 (5 bases). CDR3 length: 16 amino acids. Per germline, CDR1 KGHSH and CDR2 LQKENI. V was pared by 2 bases and J by 4 bases, with 17 bases between.

The V gene is TRBV19, the J gene TRBJ2-7, with a possible D match to TRBD1 (6 bases). This CDR3 has 15 amino acids. The germline V gene encodes CDR1 LNHDA and CDR2 SQIVND (reference sequence). Trimming stripped 5 bases from V and 0 bases from J, with 14 bases between. CDR3 DNA: TGTGCCAGTAGTTCCGGGACACGGAGCTCCTACGAGCAGTACTTC. Translation: CASSSGTRSSYEQYF.

The CDR3 reads CASSLAGADGEQFF. CDR3 coding DNA: TGTGCCAGCAGCTTAGCGGGAGCGGATGGTGAGCAGTTCTTC. This sequence joins TRBV7-8 and TRBJ2-1; weak D call: TRBD2 (5 bases). The V end lost 0 bases, the J end lost 9 bases, and 12 bases lay between the germline ends. From germline, CDR1 is SGHVS and CDR2 FQNEAQ. The length of the CDR3 is 14 residues.

V is TRBV2 and J is TRBJ2-7; maybe TRBD1 (6 bases). Gene TRBJ2-5 matches the end of the DNA better, so the J call may be wrong. Germline V lookup: CDR1 SNHLY, CDR2 FYNNEI. The CDR3 totals 15 residues. CDR3 DNA: TGTGCCAGCAGTGACAACCCCAACCAGGGGGAGACCCAGTACTTC. Translated, it gives CASSDNPNQGETQYF.

The chain is built from TRBV29-1 and TRBJ2-7; perhaps TRBD1 as D (6 bases). Germline-derived CDR1 and CDR2 are SQVTM and ANQGSEA. V lost 1 base and J 6 bases, leaving 10 bases between the germline ends. The CDR3 extends over 12 amino acids. The CDR3 DNA follows: TGCAGCGTTGAAGTCAGGGGAACCGAGCAGTACTTC. Protein sequence: CSVEVRGTEQYF.

The chain recombines TRBV7-3 with TRBJ2-1; D is undetermined. This CDR3 spans 9 amino acids. V was trimmed by 4 bases and J by 14 bases, leaving 6 bases between them. Germline CDR1 is SGHTA and CDR2 is FQGTGA. In nucleotides, the CDR3 is TGTGCCAGCAGCTCCGCCGAGTTCTTC. It codes for CASSSAEFF.